A selection of T cell receptor beta chains follows, all from one sample in a study of Ad26.COV2.S vaccination and SARS-CoV-2 variants. Clones were read by immunoSEQ multiplex PCR, and TCRdb kept only the in-frame ones, dropping some. The sample shows about 380,000 clones, roughly 85% of them seen only once. Here the sequenced sample was peripheral blood, taken in a trial of Ad26.COV2.S vaccine versus placebo. The receptors here all came from a person between 18 and 60 years old who received the Ad26.COV2.S COVID-19 vaccine or a placebo. CDR3s include the opening cysteine and the closing phenylalanine or tryptophan. The D gene is left open where the match is weak. Clone size is stated in some rows and not others, as once, few, many or a class when expanded.

DNA	CDR3	size	V	J	D
TGCGCCAGCAGCCTAGGGCTGTTCCAAGAGACCCAGTACTTC	CASSLGLFQETQYF	few	TRBV4-3	TRBJ2-5	-
TGTGCCAGCTCACCTCAGGGTCCCTCACCCTACTACGAGCAGTACTTC	CASSPQGPSPYYEQYF	-	TRBV18	TRBJ2-7	-
TGCAGCGTTGTAGCCGGGGGGAATGAGCAGTACTTC	CSVVAGGNEQYF	few	TRBV29-1	TRBJ2-7	TRBD2
TGCGCCAGCGCGCTACGGACAGGGGGCTACGAGCAGTACTTC	CASALRTGGYEQYF	-	TRBV5-1	TRBJ2-7	TRBD1
TGTGCCAGCAGCTATACGGGACTAGAGCAGTTCTTC	CASSYTGLEQFF	-	TRBV7-2	TRBJ2-1	TRBD2
TGTGCCAGCAGTGAACTAGCGGGAGGGCAAGAGACCCAGTACTTC	CASSELAGGQETQYF	many	TRBV6-1	TRBJ2-5	TRBD2
TGTGCCAGCAGCCCATACCGCTCCTACGAGCAGTACTTC	CASSPYRSYEQYF	-	TRBV28	TRBJ2-7	-
TGTGCCAGCAGTTTGTTGGGGGCGGGCTATGGCTACACCTTC	CASSLLGAGYGYTF	-	TRBV27	TRBJ1-2	-
TGTGCCAGCGTACGGGACAGGGGAGAGACCCAGTACTTC	CASVRDRGETQYF	-	TRBV19	TRBJ2-5	TRBD1
TGTGCCAGTACTGAGGAAGATACGCAGTATTTT	CASTEEDTQYF	-	TRBV19	TRBJ2-3	-
TGTGCCAGCAGCCCGAATATTTACGAGCAGTACTTC	CASSPNIYEQYF	few	TRBV27	TRBJ2-7	-
TGCGCCAGCAGCCATCCGGGACGGAACTTGGCCTACGAGCAGTACTTC	CASSHPGRNLAYEQYF	-	TRBV4-1	TRBJ2-7	-
TGTGCCAGCAGCCCCGGACTATCCTCACCCCTCCACTTT	CASSPGLSSPLHF	-	TRBV3-1/TRBV3-2	TRBJ1-6	-
TGTGCCAGTAGTATAGGGGATTTTCTAGGAAGAGGGGATCAGCCCCAGCATTTT	CASSIGDFLGRGDQPQHF	-	TRBV19	TRBJ1-5	-
TGTGCCAGCAGCGCCTCTGGACAGGGGGCAAACACCATATATTTT	CASSASGQGANTIYF	-	TRBV9	TRBJ1-3	TRBD1
TGTGCCATCAGTGAGAGCCCAGGGGGCATCGACGAGCAGTACTTC	CAISESPGGIDEQYF	-	TRBV10-3	TRBJ2-7	TRBD1
TGCAGCGTTGAGGCCGGACAGAACTATGGCTACACCTTC	CSVEAGQNYGYTF	-	TRBV29-1	TRBJ1-2	-
TGTGCCAGCAGCTCAAGACAGGGGGGCTATGGCTACACCTTC	CASSSRQGGYGYTF	-	TRBV6-5	TRBJ1-2	TRBD1
TGTGCCAGTAGTATAGCTGATGGAAGCGAGCAGTTCTTC	CASSIADGSEQFF	-	TRBV19	TRBJ2-1	-
TGTGCCAGCTCACCGCAGGGGGCTCTCGGCTATGGCTACACCTTC	CASSPQGALGYGYTF	once	TRBV18	TRBJ1-2	TRBD1
TGTGCCAGCAGTTTGGGGGCCGGCACTGAAGCTTTCTTT	CASSLGAGTEAFF	-	TRBV12-3/TRBV12-4	TRBJ1-1	-
TGTGCCAGCAGCCAAGGGGATTCACCCCTCCACTTT	CASSQGDSPLHF	-	TRBV3-1/TRBV3-2	TRBJ1-6	-
TGTGCCAGCAGTGATCAGGGAGTTAAGCAAGGGTTTTTT	CASSDQGVKQGFF	many	TRBV6-1	TRBJ1-4	-
TGCGCCAGCAGCTTCCGACAGGGGGTTGGCTACACCTTC	CASSFRQGVGYTF	-	TRBV5-1	TRBJ1-2	TRBD1
TGTACCAGCAGTCCTGACGTTACAGGGAGAACAGATACGCAGTATTTT	CTSSPDVTGRTDTQYF	-	TRBV25-1	TRBJ2-3	-
TGTGCCAGCAGCTATATTGGTGGCGGGAGGCGGTCAGATACGCAGTATTTT	CASSYIGGGRRSDTQYF	-	TRBV3-1/TRBV3-2	TRBJ2-3	TRBD2
TGTGCCAGCTCACCCACAGGGGAGCTGGGTCAGCCCCAGCATTTT	CASSPTGELGQPQHF	few	TRBV18	TRBJ1-5	TRBD1
TGCGCCAGCAGCTTGGTAATTACTAGCATTCCCGCCGAGCAGTACTTC	CASSLVITSIPAEQYF	-	TRBV5-1	TRBJ2-7	-
TGTGCCAGCAGCCAACAGGGCTGGGGCTACGAGCAGTACTTC	CASSQQGWGYEQYF	-	TRBV6-4	TRBJ2-7	-
TGTGCCAGCAGCTTAATGGGGGTTTCCTACGAGCAGTACTTC	CASSLMGVSYEQYF	-	TRBV7-8	TRBJ2-7	-
TGTGCCAGCAGTGAAGATCGGGACCCGCGAGATGAAAAACTGTTTTTT	CASSEDRDPRDEKLFF	-	TRBV6-1	TRBJ1-4	-
TGCGCCAGCAGCCAAGCCACAGGGAGTTGGGCTGAAGCTTTCTTT	CASSQATGSWAEAFF	-	TRBV4-3	TRBJ1-1	-
TGTGCCAGCAGCTTGGCCATCAATGACATCCAGCAGTATTTT	CASSLAINDIQQYF	once	TRBV5-5	TRBJ2-3	-
TGCAGTGCTACGGGGGTGAATGGCTACACCTTC	CSATGVNGYTF	-	TRBV20-1	TRBJ1-2	-
TGTGCCAGTAGTAAGTCCCTTAACTATGGCTACACCTTC	CASSKSLNYGYTF	few	TRBV19	TRBJ1-2	-
TGTGCCAGCAGCTTAAACGGTTACGAGCAGTACTTC	CASSLNGYEQYF	once	TRBV5-4	TRBJ2-7	-
TGTGCTAGTGGTTTGGTACGCGGGGCTAGCGGGGGGTGGGTATCAGATACGCAGTATTTT	CASGLVRGASGGWVSDTQYF	-	TRBV12-5	TRBJ2-3	TRBD2
TGCGCCACCTTGGATAGCGGGAGTGGGAATGAGCAGTTCTTC	CATLDSGSGNEQFF	-	TRBV10-2	TRBJ2-1	TRBD2
TGCGCCAGCAGCCGGGGTCCCAATCAGCCCCAGCATTTT	CASSRGPNQPQHF	-	TRBV5-1	TRBJ1-5	-
TGTGCCAGCAGTTACTATCAGGGTAGCTCCTACGAGCAGTACTTC	CASSYYQGSSYEQYF	-	TRBV6-5	TRBJ2-7	-
TGTGCCAGCAGCCCTAGGGGCCAGGGGGCATTCTGGGACAATCAGCCCCAGCATTTT	CASSPRGQGAFWDNQPQHF	-	TRBV7-2	TRBJ1-5	TRBD1
TGTGCCAGCAGTTTAGCCTTCGTGGGCTACACCTTC	CASSLAFVGYTF	-	TRBV12-3/TRBV12-4	TRBJ1-2	-
TGTGCCACCAGTGGGAGAGGAGGCACAGATACGCAGTATTTT	CATSGRGGTDTQYF	-	TRBV24-1	TRBJ2-3	-
TGCGCCAGCAGGGCCAGGGCAACCGGGGAGCTGTTTTTT	CASRARATGELFF	once	TRBV4-1	TRBJ2-2	-
TGTGCCAGTAGTTGGCGGGGGTCCACCTACGAGCAGTACTTC	CASSWRGSTYEQYF	once	TRBV19	TRBJ2-7	TRBD2
TGTGCCAGCAGCTTAGGAGGGGGGAATGAGCAGTTCTTC	CASSLGGGNEQFF	-	TRBV7-2	TRBJ2-1	-
TGTGCCAGCAGCGATCAGCCCGGGACTAGGGTTCTCGATGAGCAGTTCTTC	CASSDQPGTRVLDEQFF	-	TRBV5-6	TRBJ2-1	TRBD2
TGTGCCAGTACCGATGAGGGGGTAAGGGGGAACACTGAAGCTTTCTTT	CASTDEGVRGNTEAFF	once	TRBV19	TRBJ1-1	-
TGTGCCAGCAGTTTGCTAGCGTTCCAACCTTACAATGAGCAGTTCTTC	CASSLLAFQPYNEQFF	-	TRBV6-2/TRBV6-3	TRBJ2-1	-
TGTGCCAGCAGCTTAGCTACTAGCGGGGGGGCTTACAATGAGCAGTTCTTC	CASSLATSGGAYNEQFF	-	TRBV7-8	TRBJ2-1	TRBD2
TGTGCCAGCAGCTTCCCGGGACAGTCCTACGAGCAGTACTTC	CASSFPGQSYEQYF	-	TRBV11-3	TRBJ2-7	TRBD1
TGCGCCAGCAGCTCCGGGACTACTAACCAAGAGACCCAGTACTTC	CASSSGTTNQETQYF	-	TRBV5-1	TRBJ2-5	TRBD2
TGTGCCAGCAGCTTAGCCGGGACAGGGATGTCCTACGAGCAGTACTTC	CASSLAGTGMSYEQYF	-	TRBV7-9	TRBJ2-7	TRBD1
TGTGCCAGCAGTTATTCGGGGGGCAATCAGCCCCAGCATTTT	CASSYSGGNQPQHF	-	TRBV27	TRBJ1-5	-
TGTGCCAGCAGTTTATCGCGGTTCTACACCGGGGAGCTGTTTTTT	CASSLSRFYTGELFF	-	TRBV27	TRBJ2-2	-
TGTGCCAGCAGAGCTCAAGGGACAGGTTCCTACTACGAGCAGTACTTC	CASRAQGTGSYYEQYF	few	TRBV3-1/TRBV3-2	TRBJ2-7	TRBD1
TGTGCCACCAGCAGAAGTGGGGGTGGCTACAATGAGCAGTTCTTC	CATSRSGGGYNEQFF	-	TRBV15	TRBJ2-1	-
TGTGCCAGCAGCTATACAGGGGGTTCATACGAGCAGTACTTC	CASSYTGGSYEQYF	-	TRBV11-3	TRBJ2-7	TRBD1
TGTGCCAGCAGCGTGGGACACCTGATCTCTGGAAACACCATATATTTT	CASSVGHLISGNTIYF	-	TRBV9	TRBJ1-3	-
TGTGCCAGCAGCCCCCCGACTAGCTTCACCGGGGAGCTGTTTTTT	CASSPPTSFTGELFF	-	TRBV11-3	TRBJ2-2	TRBD2